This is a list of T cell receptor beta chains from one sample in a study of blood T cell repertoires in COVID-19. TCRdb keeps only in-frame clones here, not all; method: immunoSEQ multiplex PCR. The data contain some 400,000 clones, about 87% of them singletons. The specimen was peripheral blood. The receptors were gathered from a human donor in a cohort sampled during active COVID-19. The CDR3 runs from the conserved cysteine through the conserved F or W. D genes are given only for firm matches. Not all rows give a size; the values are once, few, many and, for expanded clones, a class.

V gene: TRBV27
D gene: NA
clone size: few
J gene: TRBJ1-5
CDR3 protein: CASSLRGDQPQHF
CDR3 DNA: TGTGCCAGCAGCCTTCGCGGGGATCAGCCCCAGCATTTT

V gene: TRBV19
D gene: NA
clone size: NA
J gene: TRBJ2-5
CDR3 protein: CASSMARGEGETQYF
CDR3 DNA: TGTGCCAGTAGCATGGCCAGGGGCGAAGGGGAGACCCAGTACTTC

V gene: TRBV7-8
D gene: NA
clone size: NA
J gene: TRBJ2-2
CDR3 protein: CASSEAGQNTGELFF
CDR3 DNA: TGTGCCAGCAGCGAAGCGGGACAGAACACCGGGGAGCTGTTTTTT

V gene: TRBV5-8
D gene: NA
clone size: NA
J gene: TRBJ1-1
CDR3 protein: CASSSAFRGGRMNTEAFF
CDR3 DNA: TGTGCCAGCAGCTCCGCTTTTAGGGGTGGGCGGATGAACACTGAAGCTTTCTTT

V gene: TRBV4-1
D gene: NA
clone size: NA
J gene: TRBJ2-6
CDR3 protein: CASSPGSSGANVLTF
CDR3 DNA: TGCGCCAGCAGCCCCGGGAGCTCTGGGGCCAACGTCCTGACTTTC

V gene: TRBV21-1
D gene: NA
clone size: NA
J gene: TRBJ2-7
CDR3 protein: CARFDRKQGEDEQYF
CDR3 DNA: TGTGCCAGATTTGATAGGAAACAGGGGGAGGACGAGCAGTACTTC

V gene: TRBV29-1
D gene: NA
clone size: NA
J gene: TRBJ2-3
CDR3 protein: CSVEVAPRDTQYF
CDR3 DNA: TGCAGCGTTGAAGTGGCTCCGAGGGATACGCAGTATTTT

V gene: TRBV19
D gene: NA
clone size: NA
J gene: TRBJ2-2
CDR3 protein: CASSTTHRGGNTGELFF
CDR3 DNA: TGTGCCAGTAGTACCACCCACAGGGGGGGGAACACCGGGGAGCTGTTTTTT

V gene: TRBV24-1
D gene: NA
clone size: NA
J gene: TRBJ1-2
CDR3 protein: CATSDQYGYTF
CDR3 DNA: TGTGCCACCAGTGACCAATATGGCTACACCTTC

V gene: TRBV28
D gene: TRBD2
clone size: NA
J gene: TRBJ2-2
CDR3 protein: CASSLKLGLAMGELFF
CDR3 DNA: TGTGCCAGCAGTTTAAAACTGGGACTAGCAATGGGGGAGCTGTTTTTT

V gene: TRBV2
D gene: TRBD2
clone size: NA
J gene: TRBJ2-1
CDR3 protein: CASRPSGGNLNEQFF
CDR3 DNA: TGTGCCAGCAGGCCTAGCGGGGGGAACCTCAATGAGCAGTTCTTC

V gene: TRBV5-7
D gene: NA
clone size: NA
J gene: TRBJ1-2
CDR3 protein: CASSLGPRAARYGYTF
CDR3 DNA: TGTGCCAGCAGCTTGGGCCCCAGGGCGGCTCGCTATGGCTACACCTTC

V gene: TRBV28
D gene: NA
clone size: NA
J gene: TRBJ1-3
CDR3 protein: CASSPPGETSGNTIYF
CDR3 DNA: TGTGCCAGTTCACCCCCGGGGGAAACCTCTGGAAACACCATATATTTT

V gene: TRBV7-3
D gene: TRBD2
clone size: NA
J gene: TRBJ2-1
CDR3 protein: CASSLTSSGSSPYNEQFF
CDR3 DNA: TGTGCCAGCAGCTTAACGTCTAGCGGGAGCTCACCGTACAATGAGCAGTTCTTC